A selection of T cell receptor beta chains follows, all from one sample in a study of T cells after posttransplantation cyclophosphamide. Sequencing was performed with immunoSEQ multiplex PCR; in TCRdb, only in-frame clones are kept and a portion is missing. This table holds about 32,000 clones, roughly 90% found once. The material sequenced was naive CD4+ T cells sorted from blood. Receptors originate from a man aged 30 to 45 in good health and a related stem cell transplant donor. Both conserved end residues are part of each CDR3. D genes are given only for firm matches. The size field is filled for only some rows; it gives once, few, many or a size class.

abundance | d_gene | j_gene | v_gene | CDR3nt | CDR3aa
- | - | TRBJ1-1 | TRBV5-1 | TGCGCCAGCAGCTTCCGGACAGCAATGAACACTGAAGCTTTCTTT | CASSFRTAMNTEAFF
- | - | TRBJ1-2 | TRBV21-1 | TGTGCCAGCACGAAAGGGGGAGACTTTAACTATGGCTACACCTTC | CASTKGGDFNYGYTF
- | - | TRBJ1-2 | TRBV18 | TGTGCCAGCTCACCGTCTAACCCCGGTTATGGCTACACCTTC | CASSPSNPGYGYTF
- | - | TRBJ1-6 | TRBV11-2 | TGTGCCAGCAGCCCCAGCCCTCGGGGAGCTAATTCACCCCTCCACTTT | CASSPSPRGANSPLHF
- | TRBD1 | TRBJ1-6 | TRBV28 | TGTGCCAGCAGTCGGACAGGGCGGTATAATTCACCCCTCCACTTT | CASSRTGRYNSPLHF
- | - | TRBJ1-4 | TRBV4-2 | TGTGCCAGCAGCCAAGGAGATAATGAAAAACTGTTTTTT | CASSQGDNEKLFF
- | - | TRBJ2-7 | TRBV6-1 | TGTGCCAGCGAGCCCAACAGCCCCTACGAGCAGTACTTC | CASEPNSPYEQYF
- | - | TRBJ1-2 | TRBV6-5 | TGTGCCAGCAGTTACTCGAGGTCAAACTATGGCTACACCTTC | CASSYSRSNYGYTF
once | - | TRBJ2-2 | TRBV7-2 | TGTGCCAGCAGCTTAGTAGGGGTCGGCACCGGGGAGCTGTTTTTT | CASSLVGVGTGELFF
- | - | TRBJ1-2 | TRBV27 | TGTGCCAGCAGTTTACCGAAAAAGGGACATCAATATGGCTACACCTTC | CASSLPKKGHQYGYTF
few | - | TRBJ1-6 | TRBV19 | TGTGCCAGTAGTATGGAGAGAACACTTTCACCCCTCCACTTT | CASSMERTLSPLHF
once | - | TRBJ2-5 | TRBV11-2 | TGTGCCAGCAGCTTACGGGGGACCAACCAAGAGACCCAGTACTTC | CASSLRGTNQETQYF
once | - | TRBJ1-5 | TRBV2 | TGTGCCAGCAGGGGAGAGGGGACAAATCAGCCCCAGCATTTT | CASRGEGTNQPQHF
- | TRBD1 | TRBJ2-2 | TRBV15 | TGTGCCACCAGCGGCCGGGACAGGGGAACCGGGGAGCTGTTTTTT | CATSGRDRGTGELFF
- | - | TRBJ1-5 | TRBV28 | TGTGCCAGCAGTTTCGACAGACTTAGCAATCAGCCCCAGCATTTT | CASSFDRLSNQPQHF
- | - | TRBJ2-3 | TRBV6-5 | TGTGCCAGCAGATCCGGGACTTACACAGATACGCAGTATTTT | CASRSGTYTDTQYF
few | - | TRBJ1-3 | TRBV2 | TGTGCCAGCAGTGCATGGGAGGATAGAGGAAACACCATATATTTT | CASSAWEDRGNTIYF
once | TRBD2 | TRBJ2-5 | TRBV7-2 | TGTGCCAGCAGCTATGTAGCGGGGGGGCAAGAGACCCAGTACTTC | CASSYVAGGQETQYF
- | - | TRBJ1-6 | TRBV2 | TGTGCCAGCAGGACCAGGGTATGGTTAGATAATTCACCCCTCCACTTT | CASRTRVWLDNSPLHF
- | TRBD1 | TRBJ1-1 | TRBV29-1 | TGCAGCGTGGGACAGGGGGCGCACACTGAAGCTTTCTTT | CSVGQGAHTEAFF
- | TRBD1 | TRBJ1-6 | TRBV5-1 | TGCGCCAGCAGCTTGGAGGACAGGGATTCACCCCTCCACTTT | CASSLEDRDSPLHF
few | - | TRBJ1-2 | TRBV6-1 | TGTGCCAGCAGTATGGAGTCATATGGCTACACCTTC | CASSMESYGYTF
- | TRBD1 | TRBJ1-6 | TRBV10-1 | TGCGCCAGCAGTGAGTCGAGGACAGGGGGCTTATCCCCCCTCCACTTT | CASSESRTGGLSPLHF
- | - | TRBJ1-4 | TRBV7-9 | TGTGCCAGCAGCCTCCCAGGGGTGAATGAAAAACTGTTTTTT | CASSLPGVNEKLFF
- | TRBD2 | TRBJ2-2 | TRBV7-3 | TGTGCCAGCAGTCAACTAGCGGGGAACACCGGGGAGCTGTTTTTT | CASSQLAGNTGELFF
- | - | TRBJ1-1 | TRBV6-5 | TGTGCCAGCAGTTGGGAACAGGGCTCGAACACTGAAGCTTTCTTT | CASSWEQGSNTEAFF
- | TRBD1 | TRBJ2-3 | TRBV5-1 | TGCGCCAGCAACCGGGACAGGGTCGGTTCCACCAGCACGGATACGCAGTATTTT | CASNRDRVGSTSTDTQYF
- | TRBD2 | TRBJ2-2 | TRBV9 | TGTGCCAGCAGCGTTAGCCGGCGGACTAGCGGGGGGGTGAACACCGGGGAGCTGTTTTTT | CASSVSRRTSGGVNTGELFF
- | TRBD1 | TRBJ2-2 | TRBV5-1 | TGCGCCAGCAGCTTGGCCCGGACAGGACTGAACACCGGGGAGCTGTTTTTT | CASSLARTGLNTGELFF
- | - | TRBJ2-1 | TRBV7-8 | TGTGCCAGCAGCTTAGGTACTGGACAGCACCCCTACAATGAGCAGTTCTTC | CASSLGTGQHPYNEQFF
- | TRBD2 | TRBJ2-1 | TRBV7-6 | TGTGCCAGCAGCCTGGGGACTAGCGGGGGGGACAATGAGCAGTTCTTC | CASSLGTSGGDNEQFF
- | TRBD1 | TRBJ2-7 | TRBV2 | TGTGCCAGCAGTGAAAGGACAGGGGGCTCGGGGACCTCCTACGAGCAGTACTTC | CASSERTGGSGTSYEQYF
- | - | TRBJ2-3 | TRBV18 | TGTGCCAGCTCACCCAACACAGATACGCAGTATTTT | CASSPNTDTQYF